This entry describes one TCR beta chain. Its target is not known. The source of the sample is a study of monozygotic twins with cystic fibrosis. Study-level points and caveats: No link emerged between shared CDR3 counts and age, concordance or severity.

Only in-frame clones appear in the TCRdb table, and some are missing; sequencing was by immunoSEQ multiplex PCR. The table includes approximately 14,000 clones, approximately 84% detected once. V dropped 0 bases and J dropped 2 bases, with 6 bases sitting between them. The CDR3 is 14 amino acids. The V gene's germline CDR1 is MNHEY and CDR2 SMNVEV (reference sequence). The chain carries TRBV27 and TRBJ2-3; unclear D gene. This TCR was recovered from a boy aged 5-17 years with cystic fibrosis. The sample taken for sequencing was blood. CDR3 protein: CASSLSTHTDTQYF. Written as DNA, the CDR3 is TGTGCCAGCAGTTTATCAACTCACACAGATACGCAGTATTTT.